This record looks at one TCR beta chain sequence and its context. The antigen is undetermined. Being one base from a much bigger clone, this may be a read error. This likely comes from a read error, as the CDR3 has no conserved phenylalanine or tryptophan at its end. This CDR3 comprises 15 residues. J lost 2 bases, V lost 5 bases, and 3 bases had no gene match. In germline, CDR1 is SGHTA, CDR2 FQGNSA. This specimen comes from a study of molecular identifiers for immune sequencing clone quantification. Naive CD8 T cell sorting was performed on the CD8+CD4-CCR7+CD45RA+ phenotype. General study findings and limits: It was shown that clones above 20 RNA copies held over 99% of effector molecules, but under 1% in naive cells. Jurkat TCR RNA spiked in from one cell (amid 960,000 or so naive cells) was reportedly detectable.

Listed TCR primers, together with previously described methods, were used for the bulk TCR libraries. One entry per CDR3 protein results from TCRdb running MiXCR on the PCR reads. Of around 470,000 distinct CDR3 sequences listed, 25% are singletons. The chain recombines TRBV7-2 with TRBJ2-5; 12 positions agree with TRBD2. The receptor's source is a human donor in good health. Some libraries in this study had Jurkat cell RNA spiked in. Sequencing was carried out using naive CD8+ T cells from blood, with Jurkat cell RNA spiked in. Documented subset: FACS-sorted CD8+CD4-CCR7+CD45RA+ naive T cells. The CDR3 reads CASSLGLAGQETQYS. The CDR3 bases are TGTGCCAGCAGCCTAGGACTAGCGGGACAAGAGACCCAGTACTCC.